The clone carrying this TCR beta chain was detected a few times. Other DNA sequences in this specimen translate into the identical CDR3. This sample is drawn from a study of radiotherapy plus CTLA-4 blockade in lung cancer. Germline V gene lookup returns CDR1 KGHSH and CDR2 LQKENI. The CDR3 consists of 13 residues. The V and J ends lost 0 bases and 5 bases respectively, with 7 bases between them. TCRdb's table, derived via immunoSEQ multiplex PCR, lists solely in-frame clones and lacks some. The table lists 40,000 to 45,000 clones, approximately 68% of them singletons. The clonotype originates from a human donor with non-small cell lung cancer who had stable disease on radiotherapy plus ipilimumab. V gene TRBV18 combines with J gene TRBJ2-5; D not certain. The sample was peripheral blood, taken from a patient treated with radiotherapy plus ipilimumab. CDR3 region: CASSPPTRETQYF. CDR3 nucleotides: TGTGCCAGCTCACCACCTACCCGGGAGACCCAGTACTTC.